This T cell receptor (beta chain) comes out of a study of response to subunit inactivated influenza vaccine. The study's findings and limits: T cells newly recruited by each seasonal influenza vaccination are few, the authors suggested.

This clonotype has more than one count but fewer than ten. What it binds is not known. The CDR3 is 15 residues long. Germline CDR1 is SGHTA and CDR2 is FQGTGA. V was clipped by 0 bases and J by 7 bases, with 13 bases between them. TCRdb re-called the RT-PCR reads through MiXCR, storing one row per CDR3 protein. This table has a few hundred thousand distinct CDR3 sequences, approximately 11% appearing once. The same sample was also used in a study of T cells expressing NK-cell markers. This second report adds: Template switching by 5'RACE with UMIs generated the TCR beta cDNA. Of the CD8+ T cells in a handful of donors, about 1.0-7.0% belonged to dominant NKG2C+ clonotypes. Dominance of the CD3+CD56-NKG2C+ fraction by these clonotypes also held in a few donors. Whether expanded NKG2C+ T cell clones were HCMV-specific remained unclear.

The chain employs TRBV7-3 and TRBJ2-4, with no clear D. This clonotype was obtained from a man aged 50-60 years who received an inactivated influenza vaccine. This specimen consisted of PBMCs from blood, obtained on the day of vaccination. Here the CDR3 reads CASSLTGGKSNIQYF. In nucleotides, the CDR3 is TGTGCCAGCAGCTTAACAGGCGGCAAGTCTAACATTCAGTACTTC.